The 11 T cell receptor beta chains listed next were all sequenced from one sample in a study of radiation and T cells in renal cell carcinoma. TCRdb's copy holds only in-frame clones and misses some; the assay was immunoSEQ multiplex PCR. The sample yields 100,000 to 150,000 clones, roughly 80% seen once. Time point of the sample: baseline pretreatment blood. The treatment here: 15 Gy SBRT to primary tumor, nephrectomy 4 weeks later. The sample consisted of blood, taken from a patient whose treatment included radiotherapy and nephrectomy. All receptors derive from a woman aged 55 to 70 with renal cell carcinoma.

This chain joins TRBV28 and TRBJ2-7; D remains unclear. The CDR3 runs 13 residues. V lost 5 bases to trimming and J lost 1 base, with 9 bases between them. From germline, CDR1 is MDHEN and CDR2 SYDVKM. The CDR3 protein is CASSHGLSYEQYF. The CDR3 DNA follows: TGTGCCAGCAGTCACGGGCTGTCCTACGAGCAGTACTTC.

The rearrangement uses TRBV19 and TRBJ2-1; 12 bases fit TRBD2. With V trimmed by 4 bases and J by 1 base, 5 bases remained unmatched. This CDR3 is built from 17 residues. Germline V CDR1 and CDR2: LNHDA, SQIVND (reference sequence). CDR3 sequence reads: CASSTGLAGYSYNEQFF. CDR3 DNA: TGTGCCAGTAGTACGGGACTAGCGGGTTATTCCTACAATGAGCAGTTCTTC.

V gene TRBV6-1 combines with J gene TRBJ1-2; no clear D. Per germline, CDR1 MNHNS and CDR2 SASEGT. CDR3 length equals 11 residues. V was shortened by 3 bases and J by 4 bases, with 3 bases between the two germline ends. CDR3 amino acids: CASSDPYGYTF. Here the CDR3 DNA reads TGTGCCAGCAGTGACCCCTATGGCTACACCTTC.

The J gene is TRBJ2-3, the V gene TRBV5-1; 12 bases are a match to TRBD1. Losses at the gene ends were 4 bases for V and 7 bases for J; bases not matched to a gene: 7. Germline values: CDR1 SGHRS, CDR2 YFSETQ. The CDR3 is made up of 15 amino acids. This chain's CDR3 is CASSGGTGGLNTQYF. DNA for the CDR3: TGCGCCAGCAGCGGGGGGACAGGGGGCCTGAATACGCAGTATTTT.

The CDR3 sequence: CASSTRRSAGTGNTIYF. CDR3 in DNA: TGTGCCAGTAGTACCCGAAGGTCGGCAGGGACAGGAAACACCATATATTTT. This chain joins TRBV19 and TRBJ1-3; D is possibly TRBD1 (6 bases). V was cut by 4 bases and J by 4 bases, with 20 bases left in between. CDR3 length equals 17 residues. CDR1 and CDR2 (germline): LNHDA, SQIVND (reference sequence).

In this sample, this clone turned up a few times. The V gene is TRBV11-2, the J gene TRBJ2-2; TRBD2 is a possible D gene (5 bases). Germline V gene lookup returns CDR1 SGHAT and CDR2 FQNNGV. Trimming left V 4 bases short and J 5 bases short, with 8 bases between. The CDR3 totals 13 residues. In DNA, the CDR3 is TGTGCCAGCAGCTGGAGGATAACCGGGGAGCTGTTTTTT. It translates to CASSWRITGELFF.

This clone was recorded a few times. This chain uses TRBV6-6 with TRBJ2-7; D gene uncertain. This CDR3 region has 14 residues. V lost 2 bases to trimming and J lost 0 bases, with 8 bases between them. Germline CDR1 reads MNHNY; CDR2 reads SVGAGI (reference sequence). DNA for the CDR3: TGTGCCAGCAGTTACGACCAATCCTCCTACGAGCAGTACTTC. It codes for CASSYDQSSYEQYF.

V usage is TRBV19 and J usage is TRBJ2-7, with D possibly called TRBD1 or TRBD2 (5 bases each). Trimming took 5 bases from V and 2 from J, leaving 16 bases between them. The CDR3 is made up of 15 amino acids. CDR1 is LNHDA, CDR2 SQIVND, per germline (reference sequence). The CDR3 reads CASSGPGVGPYEQYF. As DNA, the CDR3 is TGTGCCAGTAGTGGCCCCGGGGTGGGACCCTACGAGCAGTACTTC.

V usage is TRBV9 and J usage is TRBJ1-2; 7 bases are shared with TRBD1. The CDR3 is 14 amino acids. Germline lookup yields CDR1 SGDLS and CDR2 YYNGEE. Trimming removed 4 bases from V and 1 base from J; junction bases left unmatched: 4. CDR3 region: CASSLRQGNYGYTF. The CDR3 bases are TGTGCCAGCAGCTTACGACAGGGTAACTATGGCTACACCTTC.

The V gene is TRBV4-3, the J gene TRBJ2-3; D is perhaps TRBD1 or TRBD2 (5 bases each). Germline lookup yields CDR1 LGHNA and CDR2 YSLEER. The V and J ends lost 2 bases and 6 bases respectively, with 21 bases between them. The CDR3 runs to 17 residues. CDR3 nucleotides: TGCGCCAGCAGCCAAATGAACTCCGGGACCACTGGGGATACGCAGTATTTT. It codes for CASSQMNSGTTGDTQYF.

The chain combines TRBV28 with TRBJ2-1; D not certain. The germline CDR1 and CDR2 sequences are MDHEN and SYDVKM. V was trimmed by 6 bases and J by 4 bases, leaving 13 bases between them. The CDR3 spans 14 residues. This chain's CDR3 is CASRRDSVYNEQFF. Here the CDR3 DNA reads TGTGCCAGCAGGCGAGATTCCGTTTACAATGAGCAGTTCTTC.